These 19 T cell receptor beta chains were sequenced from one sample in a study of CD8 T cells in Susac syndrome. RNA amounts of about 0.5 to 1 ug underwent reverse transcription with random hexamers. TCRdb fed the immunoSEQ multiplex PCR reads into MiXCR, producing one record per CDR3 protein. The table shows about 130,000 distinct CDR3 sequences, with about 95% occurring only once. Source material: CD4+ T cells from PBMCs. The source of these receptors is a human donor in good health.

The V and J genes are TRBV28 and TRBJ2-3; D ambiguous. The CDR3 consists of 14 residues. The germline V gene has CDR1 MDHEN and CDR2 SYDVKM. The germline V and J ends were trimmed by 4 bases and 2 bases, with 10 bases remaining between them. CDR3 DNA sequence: TGTGCCAGCAGTTCCTCACAGCCCACAGATACGCAGTATTTT. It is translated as CASSSSQPTDTQYF.

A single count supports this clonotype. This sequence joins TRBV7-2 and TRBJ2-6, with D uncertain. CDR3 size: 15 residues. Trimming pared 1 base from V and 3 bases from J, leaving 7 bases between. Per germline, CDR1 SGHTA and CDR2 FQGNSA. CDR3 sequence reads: CASSLGWSGANVLTF. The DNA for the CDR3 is TGTGCCAGCAGCTTAGGGTGGAGTGGGGCCAACGTCCTGACTTTC.

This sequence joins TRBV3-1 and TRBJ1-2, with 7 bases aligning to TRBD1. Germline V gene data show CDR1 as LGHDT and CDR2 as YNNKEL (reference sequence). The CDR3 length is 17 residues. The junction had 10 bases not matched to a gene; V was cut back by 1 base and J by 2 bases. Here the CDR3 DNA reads TGTGCCAGCAGCCAAGGTTCGACAGGGAGACTAAACTATGGCTACACCTTC. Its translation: CASSQGSTGRLNYGYTF.

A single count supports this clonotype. Written as DNA, the CDR3 is TGCAGCGTCGACAGAGGAAGAATGAACACTGAAGCTTTCTTT. Translating it yields CSVDRGRMNTEAFF. The chain has TRBV29-1 and TRBJ1-1, with TRBD1 as a possible D gene (5 bases). This CDR3 is built from 14 residues. Germline-derived CDR1 and CDR2 are SQVTM and ANQGSEA. V shed 6 bases and J shed 0 bases, with 14 bases lying between them.

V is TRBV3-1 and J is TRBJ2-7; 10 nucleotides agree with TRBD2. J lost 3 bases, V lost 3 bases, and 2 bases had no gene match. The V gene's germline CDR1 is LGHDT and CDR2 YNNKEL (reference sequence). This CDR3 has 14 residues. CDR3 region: CASSQASGSYEQYF. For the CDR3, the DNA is TGTGCCAGCAGCCAGGCTAGCGGGAGCTACGAGCAGTACTTC.

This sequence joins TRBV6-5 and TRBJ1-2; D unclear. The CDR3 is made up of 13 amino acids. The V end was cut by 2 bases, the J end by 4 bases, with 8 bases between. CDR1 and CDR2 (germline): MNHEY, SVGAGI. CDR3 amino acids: CASSYGRLYGYTF. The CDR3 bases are TGTGCCAGCAGTTACGGGCGGCTCTATGGCTACACCTTC.

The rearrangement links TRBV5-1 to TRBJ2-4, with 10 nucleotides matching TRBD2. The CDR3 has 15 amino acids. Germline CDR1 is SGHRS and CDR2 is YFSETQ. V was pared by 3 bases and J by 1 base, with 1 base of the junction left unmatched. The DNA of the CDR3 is TGCGCCAGCAGCTGGACTAGCGGTGCCAAAAACATTCAGTACTTC. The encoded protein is CASSWTSGAKNIQYF.

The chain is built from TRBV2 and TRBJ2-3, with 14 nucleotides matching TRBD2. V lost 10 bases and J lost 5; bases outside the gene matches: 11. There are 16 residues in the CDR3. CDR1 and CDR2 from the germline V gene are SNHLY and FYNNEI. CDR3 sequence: CATTPGLAGVEDTQYF. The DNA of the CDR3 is TGTGCCACCACCCCGGGACTAGCGGGAGTAGAAGATACGCAGTATTTT.

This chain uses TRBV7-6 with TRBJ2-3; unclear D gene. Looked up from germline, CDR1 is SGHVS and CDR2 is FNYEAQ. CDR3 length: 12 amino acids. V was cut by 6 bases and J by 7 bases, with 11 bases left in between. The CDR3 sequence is CASSPVSNTQYF. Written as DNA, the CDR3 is TGTGCCAGCAGTCCCGTTAGTAATACGCAGTATTTT.

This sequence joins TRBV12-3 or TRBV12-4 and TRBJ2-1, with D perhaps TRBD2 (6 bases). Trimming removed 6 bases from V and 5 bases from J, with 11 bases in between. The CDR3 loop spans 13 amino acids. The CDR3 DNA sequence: TGTGCCAGCAGCACGGGACTCAACAATGAGCAGTTCTTC. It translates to CASSTGLNNEQFF.

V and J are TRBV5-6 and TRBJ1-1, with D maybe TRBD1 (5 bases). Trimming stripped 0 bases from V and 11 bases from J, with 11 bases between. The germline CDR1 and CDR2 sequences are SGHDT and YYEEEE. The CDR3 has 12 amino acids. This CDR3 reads CASSLEGAAAFF. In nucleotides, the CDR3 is TGTGCCAGCAGCTTGGAAGGGGCCGCGGCTTTCTTT.

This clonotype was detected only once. The CDR3 sequence: CASSYDIPTYEQYF. The CDR3 region has the DNA TGTGCCAGCAGTTACGACATACCAACCTACGAGCAGTACTTC. The chain links TRBV6-8 to TRBJ2-7, with D hard to call. The CDR3 runs to 14 residues. Germline lookup yields CDR1 MNHGY and CDR2 SAAAGT. V lost 2 bases and J 2 bases, leaving 10 bases between the germline ends.

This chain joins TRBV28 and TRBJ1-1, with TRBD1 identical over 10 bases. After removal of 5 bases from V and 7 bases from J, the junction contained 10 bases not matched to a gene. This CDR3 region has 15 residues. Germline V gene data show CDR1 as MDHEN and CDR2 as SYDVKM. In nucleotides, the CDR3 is TGTGCCAGCAGTGACCTGGGACAGGGGATAGATGAAGCTTTCTTT. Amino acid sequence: CASSDLGQGIDEAFF.

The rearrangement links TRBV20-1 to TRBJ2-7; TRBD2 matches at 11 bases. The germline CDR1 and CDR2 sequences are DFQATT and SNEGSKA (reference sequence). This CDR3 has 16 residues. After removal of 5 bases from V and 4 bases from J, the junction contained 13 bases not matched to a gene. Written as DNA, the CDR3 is TGCAGTGCTCCCCCCGGGGGGACTAGCGGAGCGTACGAGCAGTACTTC. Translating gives CSAPPGGTSGAYEQYF.

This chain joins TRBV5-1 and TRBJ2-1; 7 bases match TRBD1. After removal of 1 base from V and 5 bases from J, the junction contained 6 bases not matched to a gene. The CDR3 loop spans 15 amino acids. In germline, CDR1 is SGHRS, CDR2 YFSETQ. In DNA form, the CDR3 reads TGCGCCAGCAGCTTGTCGGGGACAGCCAACAATGAGCAGTTCTTC. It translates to CASSLSGTANNEQFF. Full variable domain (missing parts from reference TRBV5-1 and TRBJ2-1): KAGVTQTPRYLIKTRGQQVTLSCSPISGHRSVSWYQQTPGQGLQFLFEYFSETQRNKGNFPGRFSGRQFSNSRSEMNVSTLELGDSALYLCASSLSGTANNEQFFGPGTRLTVL.

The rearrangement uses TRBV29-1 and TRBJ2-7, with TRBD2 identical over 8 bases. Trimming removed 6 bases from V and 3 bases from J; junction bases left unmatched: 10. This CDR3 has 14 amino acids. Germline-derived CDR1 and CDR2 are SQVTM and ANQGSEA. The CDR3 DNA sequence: TGCAGCGTGGGGGATACTAGCGGATACTACGAGCAGTACTTC. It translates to CSVGDTSGYYEQYF.

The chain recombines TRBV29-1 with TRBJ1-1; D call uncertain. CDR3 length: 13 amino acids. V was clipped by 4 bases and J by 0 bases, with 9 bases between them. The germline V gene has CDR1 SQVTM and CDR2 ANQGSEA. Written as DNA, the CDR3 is TGCAGCGTTGTCCCCCGGATGAACACTGAAGCTTTCTTT. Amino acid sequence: CSVVPRMNTEAFF.

CDR3 residues: CASGGLAGGFEQYF. The DNA of the CDR3 is TGTGCCAGCGGGGGACTAGCGGGAGGGTTCGAGCAGTACTTC. V usage is TRBV27 and J usage is TRBJ2-7, with TRBD2 matching 16 bases. The trim removed 8 bases at V and 6 bases at J, leaving 4 bases unmatched. This CDR3 has 14 residues. Germline V gene lookup returns CDR1 MNHEY and CDR2 SMNVEV (reference sequence).

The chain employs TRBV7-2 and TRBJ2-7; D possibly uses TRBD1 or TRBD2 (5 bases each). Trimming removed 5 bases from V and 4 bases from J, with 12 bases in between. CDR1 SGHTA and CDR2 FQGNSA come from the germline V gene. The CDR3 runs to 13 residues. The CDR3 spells CASSQSGAYEQYF. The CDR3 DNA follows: TGTGCCAGCAGCCAATCCGGGGCGTACGAGCAGTACTTC.